This T cell receptor (beta chain) was identified during a study of cytomegalovirus exposure and HLA in healthy donors. Study background: In an early release, HLA-typed donors contributed about 79 million unique TCR sequences. Assignment to the Caucasian-associated ancestry cluster applied to about 80% of the approximately 420 genotyped donors.

The primer mix had 60 Vbeta and 13 Jbeta primers. The repertoire was sequenced with immunoSEQ multiplex PCR; TCRdb's copy has only in-frame clones and lacks some. The table records about 130,000 clones, under 80% of them present only once. The study, taken as a whole, reports: A later analysis linked a missense DCLRE1C variant to TCR beta V- and J-gene trimming. Presence/absence analyses treated sequencing depth as roughly uniform across donors.

Germline CDR1 reads SQVTM; CDR2 reads ANQGSEA. The V end was cut by 6 bases, the J end by 5 bases, with 15 bases between. The CDR3 contains 13 residues. As to this clone: Its antigen remains unidentified.

Sequencing used PBMCs. The V and J genes are TRBV29-1 and TRBJ2-3, with TRBD2 as a possible D gene (5 bases). The sequence derives from a man aged 18 to 29 in good health and CMV-seropositive. The DNA of the CDR3 is TGCAGCGTGGTCCGGGGAACTGAAGATACGCAGTATTTT. Translating it yields CSVVRGTEDTQYF.